This passage covers 21 T cell receptor beta chains from one sample sequenced in a study of blood T cell repertoires in COVID-19. Here immunoSEQ multiplex PCR was the method, and the copy in TCRdb shows in-frame clones only, minus some. Of some 130,000 clones in the sample, 80% to 90% were seen once. The sample comprised peripheral blood. The receptor set was obtained from a woman aged 55 to 70 with acute or convalescent COVID-19.

V and J are TRBV14 and TRBJ2-3; TRBD1 aligns across 7 bases. The V and J ends lost 6 bases and 3 bases, in that order; junction bases with no gene match: 6. The V gene's germline CDR1 is SGHDN and CDR2 FVKESK. This CDR3 region has 14 residues. CDR3 loop: CASRLTGETDTQYF. CDR3 in DNA: TGTGCCAGCAGACTCACAGGGGAAACAGATACGCAGTATTTT. The full variable domain, rest sourced from reference TRBV14 and TRBJ2-3, is EAGVTQFPSHSVIEKGQTVTLRCDPISGHDNLYWYRRVMGKEIKFLLHFVKESKQDESGMPNNRFLAERTGGTYSTLKVQPAELEDSGVYFCASRLTGETDTQYFGPGTRLTVL.

The count of this clone is one. The chain couples TRBV5-6 to TRBJ1-6; D is undetermined. Trimming pared 1 base from V and 4 bases from J, leaving 15 bases between. The CDR3 runs 17 residues. CDR1 is SGHDT, CDR2 YYEEEE, per germline. CDR3 amino acids: CASSLRLDSTYNSPLHF. CDR3 bases: TGTGCCAGCAGCTTGAGGCTTGATAGCACTTATAATTCACCCCTCCACTTT.

This clone has just a few counts. The rearrangement links TRBV27 to TRBJ2-1, with 7 positions matching TRBD2. Germline lookup yields CDR1 MNHEY and CDR2 SMNVEV (reference sequence). The V gene end was trimmed by 2 bases and the J gene end by 4 bases; junction bases not matched to a gene: 5. CDR3 length: 15 residues. CDR3 coding DNA: TGTGCCAGCAGTTTAAGACTAGCAATTTACAATGAGCAGTTCTTC. The encoded protein is CASSLRLAIYNEQFF.

The chain is built from TRBV24-1 and TRBJ1-4; D not certain. V lost 8 bases to trimming and J lost 6 bases, with 21 bases between them. Per germline, CDR1 KGHDR and CDR2 SFDVKD. The length of the CDR3 is 16 residues. The CDR3 nucleotides are TGTGCCACCATTGACCCAAAAGGGAGGTCTGATGAAAAACTGTTTTTT. Translated: CATIDPKGRSDEKLFF.

The gene calls are TRBV2 and TRBJ1-1; tentatively, D is TRBD1 (5 bases). Germline V gene data show CDR1 as SNHLY and CDR2 as FYNNEI. The CDR3 runs to 15 residues. V was cut by 8 bases and J by 5 bases, with 21 bases left in between. CDR3 sequence: CASLVGYPGGTEAFF. The CDR3 nucleotides read TGTGCCAGCCTGGTGGGGTATCCCGGGGGGACTGAAGCTTTCTTT.

This sequence joins TRBV28 and TRBJ2-7; 12 bases are a match to TRBD1. Germline trimming cut 3 bases from V and 5 bases from J; bases unmatched to any gene: 5. The CDR3 covers 15 residues. Germline-derived CDR1 and CDR2 are MDHEN and SYDVKM. As DNA, the CDR3 is TGTGCCAGCAGTTTCCGCCGGGACAGGGGGCACGAGCAGTACTTC. Amino acid sequence: CASSFRRDRGHEQYF.

The genes are TRBV6-6 and TRBJ1-5; tentatively, D is TRBD1 (6 bases). Germline CDR1 reads MNHNY; CDR2 reads SVGAGI (reference sequence). CDR3 length equals 17 residues. V lost 5 bases, J lost 5 bases, and 22 bases lay in between. CDR3 nucleotide sequence: TGTGCCAGCAGTCCATCTTATACAGGGCGGGGGGATCAGCCCCAGCATTTT. Its translation is CASSPSYTGRGDQPQHF.

The chain is built from TRBV5-1 and TRBJ1-2; TRBD1 matches 7 bases. The V and J ends lost 4 bases and 7 bases, in that order; junction bases with no gene match: 16. CDR1 and CDR2 from the germline V gene are SGHRS and YFSETQ. The CDR3 runs to 16 residues. The CDR3 region has the DNA TGCGCCAGCAGCAGAGCCGGACAGGCGGAAGGCGGTGGCTACACCTTC. Translated: CASSRAGQAEGGGYTF.

The genes are TRBV19 and TRBJ2-2; 7 bases line up with TRBD1. The CDR3 sequence is 15 residues long. With V trimmed by 2 bases and J by 4 bases, 4 bases remained unmatched. Per germline, CDR1 LNHDA and CDR2 SQIVND (reference sequence). CDR3 loop: CASSIKGASTGELFF. Written as DNA, the CDR3 is TGTGCCAGTAGTATAAAGGGGGCGAGCACCGGGGAGCTGTTTTTT.

V gene TRBV6-1 combines with J gene TRBJ2-3; 8 nucleotides match TRBD2. Trimming cost V 2 bases and J 2 bases; bases outside gene matches: 6. This CDR3 is built from 16 residues. Germline V gives CDR1 MNHNS, CDR2 SASEGT. The CDR3 spells CASSELGGRPTDTQYF. The CDR3 bases are TGTGCCAGCAGTGAACTTGGCGGGAGGCCCACAGATACGCAGTATTTT.

This clone has only a few counts. This chain joins TRBV9 and TRBJ1-5; the D is unclear. The CDR3 consists of 14 residues. V lost 0 bases and J 1 base, leaving 5 bases between the germline ends. Germline CDR1 and CDR2: SGDLS and YYNGEE. Here the CDR3 reads CASSVGGSNQPQHF. As DNA, the CDR3 is TGTGCCAGCAGCGTAGGCGGGAGCAATCAGCCCCAGCATTTT.

This rearrangement joins TRBV5-1 to TRBJ2-1, with TRBD1 identical over 11 bases. From germline, CDR1 is SGHRS and CDR2 YFSETQ. The CDR3 has 14 residues. Trimming removed 5 bases from V and 8 bases from J; junction bases left unmatched: 6. CDR3 region: CASRGQGAFHEQFF. The CDR3, as DNA: TGCGCCAGCAGAGGACAGGGGGCTTTCCATGAGCAGTTCTTC. The variable domain in full, with the rest retrieved from reference TRBV5-1 and TRBJ2-1, is KAGVTQTPRYLIKTRGQQVTLSCSPISGHRSVSWYQQTPGQGLQFLFEYFSETQRNKGNFPGRFSGRQFSNSRSEMNVSTLELGDSALYLCASRGQGAFHEQFFGPGTRLTVL.

The chain has TRBV27 and TRBJ2-1; 9 nucleotides line up with TRBD2. Looked up from germline, CDR1 is MNHEY and CDR2 is SMNVEV (reference sequence). J was trimmed by 1 base and V by 9 bases; bases with no gene match: 4. The CDR3 sequence is 14 residues long. CDR3 coding DNA: TGTGCCAGTAGCGGGAGTGTATCCTACAATGAGCAGTTCTTC. Translating gives CASSGSVSYNEQFF.

J is TRBJ1-2 and V is TRBV30; D uncertain. This CDR3 region has 12 residues. Germline V lookup: CDR1 GTSNPN, CDR2 SVGIG (reference sequence). The germline V and J ends were trimmed by 4 bases and 4 bases, with 10 bases remaining between them. This chain's CDR3 is CAWTVSLYGYTF. CDR3 bases: TGTGCCTGGACGGTCTCTCTCTATGGCTACACCTTC.

Only a few counts were recorded for this clone. This chain joins TRBV7-9 and TRBJ1-2; D is undetermined. From germline, CDR1 is SEHNR and CDR2 FQNEAQ (reference sequence). The length of the CDR3 is 15 residues. V lost 5 bases and J 5 bases, leaving 18 bases between the germline ends. CDR3 sequence reads: CASSRARGDGYGYTF. CDR3 sequence (DNA): TGTGCCAGCAGCCGGGCACGCGGGGATGGGTATGGCTACACCTTC.

The chain employs TRBV5-6 and TRBJ2-5; no definite D call. Germline V gives CDR1 SGHDT, CDR2 YYEEEE. The V end was cut by 1 base, the J end by 3 bases, with 7 bases between. The CDR3 loop spans 13 amino acids. The CDR3 bases are TGTGCCAGCAGCTTGTGGCGGAAAGAGACCCAGTACTTC. Translation gives CASSLWRKETQYF.

The chain couples TRBV18 to TRBJ1-5; D uncertain. This CDR3 spans 15 amino acids. Deletions cut 3 bases from V and 3 bases from J, with 12 bases between. Germline V gives CDR1 KGHSH, CDR2 LQKENI. CDR3 nucleotides: TGTGCCAGCTCACCTGTTGTGTCTCCCAATCAGCCCCAGCATTTT. Protein product: CASSPVVSPNQPQHF.

This clone was counted a few times. V is TRBV5-4 and J is TRBJ1-4, with a tentative D call TRBD1 (5 bases). V lost 4 bases and J 7 bases, leaving 17 bases between the germline ends. The CDR3 totals 15 residues. Germline values: CDR1 SGHNT, CDR2 YYREEE (reference sequence). This CDR3 is CASSQSPTQGEKLFF. For the CDR3, the DNA is TGTGCCAGCAGCCAAAGTCCTACCCAGGGTGAAAAACTGTTTTTT.

The V gene is TRBV19, the J gene TRBJ2-1, with no clear D. The CDR3 totals 14 residues. Trimming pared 8 bases from V and 7 bases from J, leaving 18 bases between. Per the germline V gene, CDR1 is LNHDA and CDR2 is SQIVND (reference sequence). The CDR3 DNA is TGTGCCAGTGAAGCGCCCCCCGCTGGGAATGAGCAGTTCTTC. Amino acid sequence: CASEAPPAGNEQFF.

This chain uses TRBV2 with TRBJ1-6; 9 nucleotides line up with TRBD1. After removal of 6 bases from V and 5 bases from J, the junction contained 8 bases not matched to a gene. Germline V gives CDR1 SNHLY, CDR2 FYNNEI. The CDR3 sequence is 16 residues long. This chain's CDR3 is CASSAQGAGNNSPLHF. The CDR3 coding sequence is TGTGCCAGCAGCGCACAGGGGGCCGGAAATAATTCACCCCTCCACTTT. Variable domain in full (rest from reference TRBV2 and TRBJ1-6): EPEVTQTPSHQVTQMGQEVILRCVPISNHLYFYWYRQILGQKVEFLVSFYNNEISEKSEIFDDQFSVERPDGSNFTLKIRSTKLEDSAMYFCASSAQGAGNNSPLHFGNGTRLTVT.

This clone has just one count. The chain links TRBV9 to TRBJ1-3; 7 nucleotides match TRBD1. Germline lookup yields CDR1 SGDLS and CDR2 YYNGEE. The V and J ends lost 3 bases and 4 bases, in that order; junction bases with no gene match: 4. The CDR3 runs to 14 residues. Here the CDR3 reads CASSAQGVGNTIYF. The CDR3, as DNA: TGTGCCAGCAGCGCCCAGGGGGTGGGAAACACCATATATTTT.